A single sample gave rise to the 25 T cell receptor beta chains below, sequenced in a study of cytomegalovirus exposure and HLA in healthy donors. Amplification used 60 Vbeta primers and 13 Jbeta primers. Sequencing was performed with immunoSEQ multiplex PCR; in TCRdb, only in-frame clones are kept and a portion is missing. Found here are roughly 100,000 clones, approximately 77% of them singletons; the top ten hold around a tenth. The sequencing input was PBMCs. These receptors all stem from a male donor in good health and CMV-seropositive.

This chain connects TRBV7-3 to TRBJ1-1; 9 bases map to TRBD1. The V gene's germline CDR1 is SGHTA and CDR2 FQGTGA. The CDR3 sequence is 13 residues long. V shed 5 bases and J 5 bases; nucleotides not matched to a gene: 3. CDR3 bases: TGTGCCAGCAGCCGGGACAGGGATACTGAAGCTTTCTTT. It is translated as CASSRDRDTEAFF.

This rearrangement joins TRBV9 to TRBJ1-6; D might be TRBD1 (5 bases). Germline lookup yields CDR1 SGDLS and CDR2 YYNGEE. CDR3 length: 18 residues. V was trimmed by 1 base and J by 4 bases, leaving 18 bases between them. CDR3 protein: CASSVNSGVGGYNSPLHF. In DNA, the CDR3 is TGTGCCAGCAGCGTAAATTCTGGAGTCGGGGGATATAATTCACCCCTCCACTTT. Combining the CDR3 with reference TRBV9 and TRBJ1-6 gives the whole variable domain DSGVTQTPKHLITATGQRVTLRCSPRSGDLSVYWYQQSLDQGLQFLIQYYNGEERAKGNILERFSAQQFPDLHSELNLSSLELGDSALYFCASSVNSGVGGYNSPLHFGNGTRLTVT.

The chain links TRBV5-1 to TRBJ2-1; 7 positions agree with TRBD1. Trimming cost V 0 bases and J 2 bases; bases outside gene matches: 5. Germline CDR1 reads SGHRS; CDR2 reads YFSETQ. The CDR3 sequence is 16 residues long. CDR3 DNA sequence: TGCGCCAGCAGCTTGGTGGCCAGGGGGACCTACAATGAGCAGTTCTTC. Its translation: CASSLVARGTYNEQFF. The variable domain in full, with the rest retrieved from reference TRBV5-1 and TRBJ2-1, is KAGVTQTPRYLIKTRGQQVTLSCSPISGHRSVSWYQQTPGQGLQFLFEYFSETQRNKGNFPGRFSGRQFSNSRSEMNVSTLELGDSALYLCASSLVARGTYNEQFFGPGTRLTVL.

The chain has TRBV5-1 and TRBJ2-3; TRBD2 matches at 14 bases. V lost 4 bases to trimming and J lost 0 bases; unmatched junction nucleotides: 7. Per germline, CDR1 SGHRS and CDR2 YFSETQ. CDR3 length: 18 amino acids. The CDR3 nucleotides are TGCGCCAGCAGCCTGGGACTAGCGGGGGTCTCTAGCACAGATACGCAGTATTTT. This translates into CASSLGLAGVSSTDTQYF.

This clone was observed a handful of times. The chain carries TRBV5-1 and TRBJ2-3; D perhaps matches TRBD1 (6 bases). V lost 0 bases, J lost 1 base, and 9 bases lay in between. The CDR3 has 15 amino acids. Germline CDR1 reads SGHRS; CDR2 reads YFSETQ. The CDR3 bases are TGCGCCAGCAGCTTGGACAGGGCGGGCACAGATACGCAGTATTTT. Translation: CASSLDRAGTDTQYF.

The rearrangement links TRBV6-4 to TRBJ2-5; D perhaps matches TRBD2 (5 bases). V lost 0 bases and J lost 0, with 8 bases in between. Per germline, CDR1 MRHNA and CDR2 SNTAGT. This CDR3 has 15 amino acids. Here the CDR3 reads CASSDSGGYQETQYF. DNA of the CDR3: TGTGCCAGCAGTGACTCTGGCGGGTACCAAGAGACCCAGTACTTC.

This clone was observed once. V usage is TRBV6-1 and J usage is TRBJ1-5; D is unresolved. Trimming took off 6 bases at V and 0 bases at J, with 12 bases between the two ends. This CDR3 spans 15 amino acids. The germline V gene has CDR1 MNHNS and CDR2 SASEGT. The CDR3: CASSPGADSNQPQHF. CDR3 sequence (DNA): TGTGCCAGCAGCCCGGGAGCTGATAGCAATCAGCCCCAGCATTTT.

The chain recombines TRBV5-4 with TRBJ2-3; 8 nucleotides align to TRBD2. There are 14 residues in the CDR3. Germline trimming cut 4 bases from V and 3 bases from J; bases unmatched to any gene: 4. Germline V gene lookup returns CDR1 SGHNT and CDR2 YYREEE (reference sequence). Here the CDR3 reads CASSPGGETDTQYF. The CDR3 DNA reads as TGTGCCAGCAGCCCGGGGGGGGAGACAGATACGCAGTATTTT.

The chain joins TRBV6-5 to TRBJ1-2; TRBD1 matches 8 bases. The CDR3 contains 15 residues. The junction had 13 bases not matched to a gene; V was cut back by 5 bases and J by 8 bases. The germline V gene has CDR1 MNHEY and CDR2 SVGAGI. The CDR3 bases are TGTGCCAGCAGTGGGATTGGACAGGGCTGGAGCGGCTACACCTTC. Amino acid sequence: CASSGIGQGWSGYTF.

The chain recombines TRBV30 with TRBJ2-1, with 8 bases aligning to TRBD2. Germline CDR1 and CDR2: GTSNPN and SVGIG (reference sequence). The CDR3 is 15 amino acids. J gave up 8 bases and V 4 bases, and 13 bases lay outside the gene matches. Written as DNA, the CDR3 is TGTGCCTGGACTAGAGCGGGAGCCGGAAGCGATGAGCAGTTCTTC. Amino acids: CAWTRAGAGSDEQFF.

The chain employs TRBV7-9 and TRBJ2-5; the match to TRBD1 covers 8 bases. The J call may be incorrect, as the DNA end agrees better with TRBJ2-7. This CDR3 is built from 13 residues. The V gene's germline CDR1 is SEHNR and CDR2 FQNEAQ (reference sequence). CDR3 sequence: CASSRTGIGEQYF. The CDR3 DNA reads as TGTGCCAGCAGCCGGACAGGGATCGGCGAGCAGTACTTC.

This clone was seen a handful of times. This chain joins TRBV6-5 and TRBJ2-2; 7 positions agree with TRBD1. The CDR3 is 15 amino acids. Germline CDR1 and CDR2: MNHEY and SVGAGI. After removal of 8 bases from V and 3 bases from J, the junction contained 9 bases not matched to a gene. The CDR3 reads CASRRGGYYTGELFF. In DNA form, the CDR3 reads TGTGCCAGCCGCAGAGGGGGCTACTACACCGGGGAGCTGTTTTTT.

Here the CDR3 reads CASRRDRQNTEAFF. The CDR3 region has the DNA TGTGCCAGCAGACGGGACAGACAGAACACTGAAGCTTTCTTT. The genes are TRBV6-4 and TRBJ1-1, with TRBD1 identical over 7 bases. After removal of 6 bases from V and 1 base from J, the junction contained 5 bases not matched to a gene. The germline V gene has CDR1 MRHNA and CDR2 SNTAGT. This CDR3 spans 14 amino acids.

The chain combines TRBV28 with TRBJ1-1; the D gene is possibly TRBD1 (5 bases). CDR1 and CDR2 (germline): MDHEN, SYDVKM. The CDR3 runs 13 residues. Trimming cost V 4 bases and J 4 bases, with 10 bases left between them. CDR3: CASSSQTVTEAFF. The CDR3 DNA reads TGTGCCAGCAGTTCCCAGACAGTCACTGAAGCTTTCTTT.

This sequence joins TRBV7-2 and TRBJ2-5; TRBD2 aligns across 9 bases. The CDR3 sequence is 14 residues long. V lost 3 bases and J lost 3; bases outside the gene matches: 2. Germline CDR1 reads SGHTA; CDR2 reads FQGNSA. The CDR3 spells CASSLGLAEETQYF. The CDR3 DNA follows: TGTGCCAGCAGCTTGGGACTAGCTGAAGAGACCCAGTACTTC.

The chain is built from TRBV7-2 and TRBJ2-3, with D possibly being TRBD2 (5 bases). Trimming removed 5 bases from V and 4 bases from J, with 7 bases in between. The CDR3 loop spans 12 amino acids. From germline, CDR1 is SGHTA and CDR2 FQGNSA. The CDR3 nucleotides read TGTGCCAGCAGCCCCGGGGCAGATACGCAGTATTTT. This encodes CASSPGADTQYF.

The V and J genes are TRBV5-1 and TRBJ2-1, with D hard to call. This CDR3 is 16 amino acids long. Germline V gene sequence: CDR1 SGHRS, CDR2 YFSETQ. V gave up 4 bases and J gave up 4 bases, with 18 bases separating them. The CDR3 DNA reads as TGCGCCAGCAGCCTCGATAATCACAGAATTTACAATGAGCAGTTCTTC. Translating it yields CASSLDNHRIYNEQFF.

V gene TRBV6-5 combines with J gene TRBJ1-6, with 7 bases lining up with TRBD1. Germline V gene lookup returns CDR1 MNHEY and CDR2 SVGAGI. V shed 0 bases, J shed 6 bases, and the junction held 5 bases outside the gene matches. The CDR3 sequence is 16 residues long. CDR3 nucleotide sequence: TGTGCCAGCAGTTACTCCATTCAGGGGGGTAATTCACCCCTCCACTTT. This gives the protein CASSYSIQGGNSPLHF.

The chain uses TRBV6-1 and TRBJ2-3; a weak D match, TRBD2 (5 bases). This CDR3 region has 14 residues. CDR1 and CDR2 from the germline V gene are MNHNS and SASEGT. V lost 8 bases and J 0 bases, leaving 12 bases between the germline ends. The CDR3 is CASGERPSTDTQYF. The CDR3 DNA reads TGTGCCAGCGGGGAGCGGCCAAGCACAGATACGCAGTATTTT.

This clone was observed a handful of times. The gene calls are TRBV7-8 and TRBJ1-2; D is possibly TRBD1 (5 bases). Germline CDR1 is SGHVS and CDR2 is FQNEAQ. This CDR3 spans 14 amino acids. The V and J ends lost 5 bases and 4 bases respectively, with 14 bases between them. In DNA form, the CDR3 reads TGTGCCAGCAGCCCCCGCAGGGTGGTCTATGGCTACACCTTC. It yields the protein CASSPRRVVYGYTF.

The V call is TRBV7-2, the J call TRBJ1-2, with 10 bases aligning to TRBD1. Losses at the gene ends were 5 bases for V and 6 bases for J; bases not matched to a gene: 6. The CDR3 has 14 amino acids. Germline lookup yields CDR1 SGHTA and CDR2 FQGNSA. The CDR3 DNA reads TGTGCCAGCAGCCCAGAGGACAGGGGGGATGGCTACACCTTC. This encodes CASSPEDRGDGYTF.

This chain joins TRBV9 and TRBJ2-2, with 7 positions matching TRBD1. V dropped 4 bases and J dropped 1; count of bases not matched to a gene: 7. The CDR3 is made up of 16 amino acids. Germline V lookup: CDR1 SGDLS, CDR2 YYNGEE. This CDR3 is CASSKRQGGNTGELFF. The CDR3 DNA reads TGTGCCAGCAGCAAACGACAGGGTGGGAACACCGGGGAGCTGTTTTTT.

The gene calls are TRBV12-5 and TRBJ2-1; TRBD2 aligns across 10 bases. The CDR3 runs to 16 residues. CDR1 is LGHNT and CDR2 is FRNRAP in the germline V gene. With V trimmed by 3 bases and J by 2 bases, 4 bases remained unmatched. DNA of the CDR3: TGTGCTAGTGGTTTACAGACTAGCGGGCCCTACAATGAGCAGTTCTTC. Translation: CASGLQTSGPYNEQFF.

This chain connects TRBV7-2 to TRBJ2-1; D not certain. Germline V gives CDR1 SGHTA, CDR2 FQGNSA. The CDR3 loop spans 14 amino acids. The V end was cut by 2 bases, the J end by 3 bases, with 8 bases between. The CDR3 DNA reads as TGTGCCAGCAGCTTACGGGTAGGCTACAATGAGCAGTTCTTC. Its protein product is CASSLRVGYNEQFF.

J is TRBJ2-5 and V is TRBV20-1; D is unresolved. Germline V lookup: CDR1 DFQATT, CDR2 SNEGSKA (reference sequence). The CDR3 totals 11 residues. Between the trimmed V and J ends, which lost 1 base and 7 bases, there was a span of 7 bases. The CDR3: CSARVTGTQYF. The CDR3 DNA follows: TGCAGTGCTAGAGTTACGGGGACCCAGTACTTC.